These T cell receptor beta chains were read from a single sample in a study of T cells in Graves' hyperthyroidism and ophthalmopathy. TCRdb fed the multiplex PCR reads into MiXCR, producing one record per CDR3 protein. The sample lists a few hundred thousand distinct CDR3 sequences, about a sixth seen once, with about half in the top ten. Sequencing input: blood. All receptors come from a woman between 50 and 59 years old with Graves' hyperthyroidism. CDR3s include the opening cysteine and the closing phenylalanine or tryptophan. Fields, in order: D gene, clone size, V gene, J gene, CDR3 protein, CDR3 DNA. D genes are given only for firm matches. Part of the rows lack a size; the others show once, few, many or a class for expanded clones.

D gene: -
clone size: -
V gene: TRBV10-3
J gene: TRBJ1-2
CDR3 protein: CAISDSVGYTF
CDR3 DNA: TGTGCCATCAGTGACAGTGTTGGCTACACCTTC

D gene: -
clone size: many
V gene: TRBV6-1
J gene: TRBJ1-2
CDR3 protein: CASSEERQGTYGYTF
CDR3 DNA: TGTGCCAGCAGTGAAGAAAGGCAGGGGACCTATGGCTACACCTTC

D gene: -
clone size: -
V gene: TRBV7-9
J gene: TRBJ1-1
CDR3 protein: CASSATGRTEAFF
CDR3 DNA: TGTGCCAGCAGCGCTACAGGGCGAACTGAAGCTTTCTTT

D gene: -
clone size: -
V gene: TRBV5-6
J gene: TRBJ2-4
CDR3 protein: CASSSFVGNIQYF
CDR3 DNA: TGTGCCAGCAGCAGTTTTGTGGGGAACATTCAGTACTTC

D gene: -
clone size: -
V gene: TRBV24-1
J gene: TRBJ1-5
CDR3 protein: CATSHRAVDQPQHF
CDR3 DNA: TGTGCCACCAGTCACAGGGCCGTGGATCAGCCCCAGCATTTT

D gene: -
clone size: -
V gene: TRBV20-1
J gene: TRBJ1-5
CDR3 protein: CSANRLGNQPQHF
CDR3 DNA: TGCAGTGCTAACAGGCTGGGCAATCAGCCCCAGCATTTT

D gene: -
clone size: many
V gene: TRBV7-9
J gene: TRBJ2-5
CDR3 protein: CASSFSGLETQYF
CDR3 DNA: TGTGCCAGCAGCTTTAGTGGGTTAGAGACCCAGTACTTC

D gene: TRBD1
clone size: few
V gene: TRBV5-1
J gene: TRBJ1-1
CDR3 protein: CASSLGDRQEAFF
CDR3 DNA: TGCGCCAGCAGCTTGGGGGACAGACAGGAAGCTTTCTTT

D gene: -
clone size: many
V gene: TRBV7-2
J gene: TRBJ2-7
CDR3 protein: CASSLAGVSEQYF
CDR3 DNA: TGTGCCAGCAGCTTAGCGGGAGTGAGCGAGCAGTACTTC

D gene: TRBD2
clone size: -
V gene: TRBV11-2
J gene: TRBJ2-1
CDR3 protein: CASSPGLAGVVEQFF
CDR3 DNA: TGTGCCAGCAGCCCGGGACTAGCGGGAGTAGTTGAGCAGTTCTTC

D gene: -
clone size: many
V gene: TRBV5-6
J gene: TRBJ1-1
CDR3 protein: CASSPGQSLTEAFF
CDR3 DNA: TGTGCCAGCAGCCCCGGACAGTCTCTCACTGAAGCTTTCTTT

D gene: TRBD1
clone size: -
V gene: TRBV28
J gene: TRBJ2-5
CDR3 protein: CASSLALGQGETQYF
CDR3 DNA: TGTGCCAGCAGTTTGGCCTTGGGACAGGGTGAGACCCAGTACTTC

D gene: -
clone size: -
V gene: TRBV27
J gene: TRBJ2-2
CDR3 protein: CASSLLGGLTGELFF
CDR3 DNA: TGTGCCAGCAGTTTATTGGGGGGGCTCACCGGGGAGCTGTTTTTT

D gene: -
clone size: many
V gene: TRBV3-1
J gene: TRBJ1-5
CDR3 protein: CASSQDRSNQPQHF
CDR3 DNA: TGTGCCAGCAGCCAAGATCGGTCCAATCAGCCCCAGCATTTT

D gene: TRBD2
clone size: many
V gene: TRBV30
J gene: TRBJ2-1
CDR3 protein: CAWSARTSGPYNEQFF
CDR3 DNA: TGTGCCTGGAGTGCACGGACTAGCGGACCCTACAATGAGCAGTTCTTC

D gene: TRBD1
clone size: -
V gene: TRBV24-1
J gene: TRBJ1-1
CDR3 protein: CATSDAGTVNTEAFF
CDR3 DNA: TGTGCCACCAGTGATGCCGGGACAGTGAACACTGAAGCTTTCTTT

D gene: -
clone size: many
V gene: TRBV7-9
J gene: TRBJ2-3
CDR3 protein: CASSVGTDRTDTQYF
CDR3 DNA: TGTGCCAGCAGCGTCGGGACGGATCGTACAGATACGCAGTATTTT

D gene: TRBD1
clone size: few
V gene: TRBV6-1
J gene: TRBJ1-1
CDR3 protein: CASSGTGGVSEAFF
CDR3 DNA: TGTGCCAGCAGTGGGACAGGGGGCGTTTCTGAAGCTTTCTTT

D gene: -
clone size: few
V gene: TRBV12-3/TRBV12-4
J gene: TRBJ2-6
CDR3 protein: CASISRDTPRTGANVLTF
CDR3 DNA: TGTGCCAGCATATCCCGGGACACCCCAAGGACTGGGGCCAACGTCCTGACTTTC

D gene: TRBD2
clone size: few
V gene: TRBV3-1
J gene: TRBJ2-1
CDR3 protein: CASNLGGRDEQFF
CDR3 DNA: TGTGCCAGCAACCTCGGCGGGAGGGATGAGCAGTTCTTC

D gene: TRBD1
clone size: many
V gene: TRBV4-2
J gene: TRBJ2-3
CDR3 protein: CASSHPDRADTQYF
CDR3 DNA: TGTGCCAGCAGCCATCCGGACAGGGCGGATACGCAGTATTTT

D gene: -
clone size: many
V gene: TRBV7-8
J gene: TRBJ2-1
CDR3 protein: CASSLVGGAYNEQFF
CDR3 DNA: TGTGCCAGCAGCTTAGTAGGGGGAGCCTACAATGAGCAGTTCTTC

D gene: -
clone size: few
V gene: TRBV6-1
J gene: TRBJ1-1
CDR3 protein: CASSWTGLGNTEAFF
CDR3 DNA: TGTGCCAGCAGTTGGACGGGGTTGGGCAACACTGAAGCTTTCTTT

D gene: -
clone size: -
V gene: TRBV5-4
J gene: TRBJ2-5
CDR3 protein: CASSLGQTQYF
CDR3 DNA: TGTGCCAGCAGCTTAGGCCAGACCCAGTACTTC

D gene: TRBD1
clone size: -
V gene: TRBV27
J gene: TRBJ1-1
CDR3 protein: CASSFGGGGYEAFF
CDR3 DNA: TGTGCCAGCAGTTTCGGAGGGGGCGGGTATGAAGCTTTCTTT

D gene: -
clone size: -
V gene: TRBV7-6
J gene: TRBJ2-3
CDR3 protein: CASSAGSLTDTQYF
CDR3 DNA: TGTGCCAGCAGCGCCGGGAGTCTCACAGATACGCAGTATTTT

D gene: TRBD2
clone size: few
V gene: TRBV9
J gene: TRBJ2-5
CDR3 protein: CASSGTLAGEETQYF
CDR3 DNA: TGTGCCAGCAGCGGTACCCTAGCGGGAGAAGAGACCCAGTACTTC

D gene: -
clone size: many
V gene: TRBV6-5
J gene: TRBJ1-1
CDR3 protein: CASSSGPLTEAFF
CDR3 DNA: TGTGCCAGCAGTTCAGGGCCGCTGACTGAAGCTTTCTTT

D gene: -
clone size: -
V gene: TRBV20-1
J gene: TRBJ2-3
CDR3 protein: CSAPRTEDNEQYF
CDR3 DNA: TGCAGTGCTCCCCGGACAGAGGACAATGAGCAGTATTTT